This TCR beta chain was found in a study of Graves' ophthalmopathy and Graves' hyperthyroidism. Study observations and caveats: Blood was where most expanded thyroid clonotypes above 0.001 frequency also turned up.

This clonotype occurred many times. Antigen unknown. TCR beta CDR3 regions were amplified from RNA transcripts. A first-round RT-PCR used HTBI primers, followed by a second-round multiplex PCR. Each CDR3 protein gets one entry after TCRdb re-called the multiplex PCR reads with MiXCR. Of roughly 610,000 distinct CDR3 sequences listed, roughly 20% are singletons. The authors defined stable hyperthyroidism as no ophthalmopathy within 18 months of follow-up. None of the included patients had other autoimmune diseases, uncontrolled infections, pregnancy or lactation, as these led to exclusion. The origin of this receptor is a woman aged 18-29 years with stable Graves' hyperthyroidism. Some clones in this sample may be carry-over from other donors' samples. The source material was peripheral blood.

Written as DNA, the CDR3 is TGTGCCAGCAGCCCTAACCCAGGGGTGGTCGAGACCCAGTACTTC. It yields the protein CASSPNPGVVETQYF. The chain has TRBV4-2 and TRBJ2-5, with a possible D match to TRBD1 (6 bases). The germline V gene encodes CDR1 LGHNA and CDR2 YNFKEQ. CDR3 length: 15 amino acids. The V end was cut by 4 bases, the J end by 5 bases, with 17 bases between.